A single sample gave rise to the 31 T cell receptor beta chains below, sequenced in a study of graft-versus-host responses after intestinal transplantation. These receptors lack a known antigen. The table came from immunoSEQ multiplex PCR; TCRdb's copy has only in-frame clones and leaves some out. The sample has around 110,000 clones; 75% to 95% are singletons. The sequencing used unstimulated CD4+ T cells sorted from spleen or lymph node cells, collected before intestinal transplant. The receptors were sampled from a human donor who received an intestinal transplant.

This clone was seen more than once but under ten times. CDR3 DNA sequence: TGTGCCAGCAGCGGCTCAGAATGGGGACTAGCGAGGTACTCCTACGAGCAGTACTTC. It codes for CASSGSEWGLARYSYEQYF. V and J are TRBV5-6 and TRBJ2-7, with 10 bases matching TRBD2. This CDR3 region has 19 residues. V shed 4 bases and J 0 bases; nucleotides not matched to a gene: 16. Germline assignment: CDR1 SGHDT and CDR2 YYEEEE. The full variable domain, completed using reference TRBV5-6 and TRBJ2-7, is DAGVTQSPTHLIKTRGQQVTLRCSPKSGHDTVSWYQQALGQGPQFIFQYYEEEERQRGNFPDRFSGHQFPNYSSELNVNALLLGDSALYLCASSGSEWGLARYSYEQYFGPGTRLTVT.

The J gene is TRBJ1-4, the V gene TRBV5-5; TRBD1 matches 9 bases. CDR1 SGHKS and CDR2 YYEKEE come from the germline V gene (reference sequence). The CDR3 contains 15 residues. Losses at the gene ends were 4 bases for V and 7 bases for J; bases not matched to a gene: 8. Here the CDR3 reads CASSPATGGGEKLFF. CDR3 DNA: TGTGCCAGCAGCCCCGCGACAGGGGGAGGTGAAAAACTGTTTTTT. Combining the CDR3 with reference TRBV5-5 and TRBJ1-4 gives the whole variable domain DAGVTQSPTHLIKTRGQQVTLRCSPISGHKSVSWYQQVLGQGPQFIFQYYEKEERGRGNFPDRFSARQFPNYSSELNVNALLLGDSALYLCASSPATGGGEKLFFGSGTQLSVL.

The rearrangement uses TRBV10-3 and TRBJ2-3, with 7 bases aligning to TRBD1. J was trimmed by 4 bases and V by 3 bases; bases with no gene match: 4. The CDR3 loop spans 14 amino acids. Germline CDR1 ENHRY, CDR2 SYGVKD. The CDR3 region has the DNA TGTGCCATCAGTGAAGCTAGGGGGCCAGATACGCAGTATTTT. Its translation: CAISEARGPDTQYF.

The chain carries TRBV5-1 and TRBJ2-5, with D possibly matching TRBD1 (6 bases). V lost 3 bases and J 3 bases, leaving 15 bases between the germline ends. This CDR3 contains 15 residues. Germline loops: CDR1 SGHRS, CDR2 YFSETQ. CDR3 sequence (DNA): TGCGCCAGCAGCTCACCACAGGGTGTCGAAGAGACCCAGTACTTC. Protein: CASSSPQGVEETQYF.

The rearrangement joins TRBV11-2 to TRBJ2-7; 11 bases line up with TRBD1. The junction had 5 bases not matched to a gene; V was cut back by 1 base and J by 3 bases. Germline V gene lookup returns CDR1 SGHAT and CDR2 FQNNGV. The CDR3 loop spans 16 amino acids. CDR3 sequence reads: CASSLAGTGGFYEQYF. The CDR3 nucleotides read TGTGCCAGCAGCTTAGCCGGGACAGGGGGATTCTACGAGCAGTACTTC.

CDR3 in amino acids: CAWSDSGFGNTIYF. CDR3 in DNA: TGTGCCTGGAGTGACTCAGGGTTCGGAAACACCATATATTTT. The chain has TRBV30 and TRBJ1-3; the D gene is possibly TRBD1 (5 bases). The V gene's germline CDR1 is GTSNPN and CDR2 SVGIG (reference sequence). The CDR3 is 14 residues long. Between the trimmed V and J ends, which lost 1 base and 4 bases, there was a span of 11 bases.

This chain connects TRBV4-3 to TRBJ1-2, with no clear D. V lost 1 base and J lost 7, with 19 bases in between. The germline V gene encodes CDR1 LGHNA and CDR2 YSLEER. The CDR3 loop spans 16 amino acids. This CDR3 reads CASSQGSPFGRGGYTF. The CDR3 nucleotides read TGCGCCAGCAGCCAAGGGTCTCCCTTTGGGAGAGGTGGCTACACCTTC.

The genes are TRBV6-5 and TRBJ1-2; 7 bases are shared with TRBD1. The CDR3 length is 13 residues. Trimming removed 5 bases from V and 4 bases from J; junction bases left unmatched: 4. Germline V CDR1 and CDR2: MNHEY, SVGAGI. CDR3 sequence: CASSDRDSYGYTF. DNA for the CDR3: TGTGCCAGCAGTGACCGGGACAGCTATGGCTACACCTTC.

This rearrangement joins TRBV4-1 to TRBJ2-3; 9 bases align to TRBD2. The CDR3 loop spans 19 amino acids. V shed 0 bases, J shed 0 bases, and the junction held 10 bases outside the gene matches. Germline V gene sequence: CDR1 MGHRA, CDR2 YSYEKL. The CDR3: CASSQDGGRGVRSTDTQYF. CDR3 nucleotide sequence: TGCGCCAGCAGCCAAGACGGCGGGAGGGGCGTAAGAAGCACAGATACGCAGTATTTT.

This chain connects TRBV2 to TRBJ2-5; 15 bases are shared with TRBD2. Germline values: CDR1 SNHLY, CDR2 FYNNEI. The CDR3 has 16 amino acids. J lost 5 bases, V lost 6 bases, and 7 bases had no gene match. The CDR3, as DNA: TGTGCCAGCAGGCGGACTAGCGGGAGGGCCCGGGAGACCCAGTACTTC. Protein: CASRRTSGRARETQYF.

The gene calls are TRBV5-6 and TRBJ2-7, with 7 bases that match TRBD1. CDR1 SGHDT and CDR2 YYEEEE come from the germline V gene. The V segment lost 1 base and the J segment 2 bases; nucleotides outside the gene matches: 9. The CDR3 contains 16 residues. The CDR3 sequence is CASSLTDRVEPYEQYF. CDR3 bases: TGTGCCAGCAGCTTGACTGACAGGGTTGAACCCTACGAGCAGTACTTC.

The chain combines TRBV10-3 with TRBJ2-3; D is perhaps TRBD2 (5 bases). The germline V and J ends were trimmed by 10 bases and 2 bases, with 16 bases remaining between them. Germline V gene lookup returns CDR1 ENHRY and CDR2 SYGVKD. There are 14 residues in the CDR3. CDR3 sequence (DNA): TGTGCCACCAGCCCGGACTCTTTCACAGATACGCAGTATTTT. This sequence encodes CATSPDSFTDTQYF.

This clone was seen only once. J is TRBJ1-1 and V is TRBV5-1; maybe TRBD1 (6 bases). V was pared by 4 bases and J by 0 bases, with 13 bases between. Germline CDR1 and CDR2: SGHRS and YFSETQ. This CDR3 is built from 15 residues. CDR3 protein: CASSPTGLMNTEAFF. CDR3 in DNA: TGCGCCAGCAGCCCGACAGGCTTAATGAACACTGAAGCTTTCTTT.

The rearrangement uses TRBV30 and TRBJ2-6; 10 nucleotides match TRBD1. The germline V gene has CDR1 GTSNPN and CDR2 SVGIG (reference sequence). With V trimmed by 8 bases and J by 0 bases, 10 bases remained unmatched. CDR3 length: 17 residues. This CDR3 is CAGRDRGFFSGANVLTF. In nucleotides, the CDR3 is TGTGCCGGCCGGGACAGGGGTTTCTTCTCTGGGGCCAACGTCCTGACTTTC.

The chain uses TRBV30 and TRBJ1-2; 7 nucleotides align to TRBD1. Germline V gene data show CDR1 as GTSNPN and CDR2 as SVGIG (reference sequence). The V gene end was trimmed by 3 bases and the J gene end by 10 bases; junction bases not matched to a gene: 17. This CDR3 has 15 residues. The CDR3 is CAWSPNQTGNQDYTF. CDR3 DNA sequence: TGTGCCTGGAGCCCCAACCAGACAGGGAATCAAGACTACACCTTC.

A single count supports this clone. The CDR3 sequence is CASSLGGRTGGLNTEAFF. CDR3 DNA sequence: TGTGCCAGCAGCTTAGGAGGCAGAACAGGGGGCTTGAACACTGAAGCTTTCTTT. The V call is TRBV7-4, the J call TRBJ1-1; 9 bases align to TRBD1. From germline, CDR1 is SGHVT and CDR2 SQSDAQ. The trim removed 1 base at V and 0 bases at J, leaving 9 bases unmatched. The CDR3 covers 18 residues.

The J gene is TRBJ1-5, the V gene TRBV12-2. TRBV12-2 is assigned pseudogene status. The CDR3 is made up of 14 amino acids. CDR3 bases: TGTGCAAGTCGCTTAGACGGGGGCAATCAGCCCCAGCATTTT. Protein product: CASRLDGGNQPQHF.

The gene calls are TRBV19 and TRBJ2-3, with TRBD2 matching over 13 bases. This CDR3 contains 17 residues. V shed 7 bases, J shed 2 bases, and the junction held 9 bases outside the gene matches. CDR1 LNHDA and CDR2 SQIVND come from the germline V gene (reference sequence). Here the CDR3 reads CASTKRGLAGATDTQYF. The CDR3 region has the DNA TGTGCCAGTACTAAACGCGGACTAGCGGGGGCCACAGATACGCAGTATTTT.

The chain has TRBV5-1 and TRBJ2-7; 11 bases line up with TRBD2. V dropped 4 bases and J dropped 3; count of bases not matched to a gene: 3. CDR3 length: 14 amino acids. Germline CDR1 is SGHRS and CDR2 is YFSETQ. CDR3 loop: CASSPTSGVYEQYF. In DNA, the CDR3 is TGCGCCAGCAGCCCGACTAGCGGGGTCTACGAGCAGTACTTC. The full variable domain, in which reference TRBV5-1 and TRBJ2-7 provide the parts outside the CDR3, is KAGVTQTPRYLIKTRGQQVTLSCSPISGHRSVSWYQQTPGQGLQFLFEYFSETQRNKGNFPGRFSGRQFSNSRSEMNVSTLELGDSALYLCASSPTSGVYEQYFGPGTRLTVT.

This rearrangement joins TRBV7-2 to TRBJ2-1; D might be TRBD2 (5 bases). The CDR3 extends over 16 amino acids. The V end lost 4 bases, the J end lost 5 bases, and 18 bases lay between the germline ends. Germline loops: CDR1 SGHTA, CDR2 FQGNSA. DNA for the CDR3: TGTGCCAGCAGCTCTAGACTAAGTTCCCTACACAATGAGCAGTTCTTC. The encoded protein is CASSSRLSSLHNEQFF.

The chain recombines TRBV7-2 with TRBJ2-7; 7 bases map to TRBD1. Germline V gene lookup returns CDR1 SGHTA and CDR2 FQGNSA. The CDR3 sequence is 14 residues long. Germline trimming cut 4 bases from V and 5 bases from J; bases unmatched to any gene: 8. The CDR3 DNA reads as TGTGCCAGCAGCTCCTTGAGGACAGGACACGAGCAGTACTTC. This translates into CASSSLRTGHEQYF.

The chain joins TRBV12-5 to TRBJ2-7; TRBD2 is a possible D gene (5 bases). Germline lookup yields CDR1 LGHNT and CDR2 FRNRAP. V lost 1 base to trimming and J lost 1 base, with 5 bases between them. The CDR3 loop spans 13 amino acids. Here the CDR3 reads CASGLGGSYEQYF. The CDR3 region has the DNA TGTGCTAGTGGTTTGGGCGGGTCCTACGAGCAGTACTTC.

The chain has TRBV4-3 and TRBJ2-7; weak D call: TRBD2 (6 bases). Germline CDR1 and CDR2: LGHNA and YSLEER. V lost 4 bases and J 2 bases, leaving 15 bases between the germline ends. This CDR3 contains 15 residues. CDR3 in DNA: TGCGCCAGCAGCCGAGAGGACGGAGGGACCTACGAGCAGTACTTC. Translating it yields CASSREDGGTYEQYF.

V usage is TRBV10-2 and J usage is TRBJ2-7; D call uncertain. CDR3 size: 14 residues. Per germline, CDR1 WSHSY and CDR2 SAAADI. V lost 0 bases and J lost 3, with 9 bases in between. The CDR3 sequence is CASSESAQRYEQYF. The DNA of the CDR3 is TGCGCCAGCAGTGAGTCAGCCCAGCGCTACGAGCAGTACTTC.

V gene TRBV29-1 combines with J gene TRBJ1-1; no firm D call. V was shortened by 0 bases and J by 2 bases, with 19 bases between the two germline ends. CDR1 SQVTM and CDR2 ANQGSEA come from the germline V gene. The CDR3 loop spans 17 amino acids. The CDR3 loop reads CSVEESAGQVYNTEAFF. Written as DNA, the CDR3 is TGCAGCGTTGAAGAATCTGCCGGCCAGGTTTATAACACTGAAGCTTTCTTT.

This clone has more than one count but fewer than ten. The CDR3 DNA is TGTGCCAGCAGTTACCTGCCCCCGACTAGTCTGGGGGAGCAGTACTTC. Protein: CASSYLPPTSLGEQYF. This rearrangement joins TRBV6-5 to TRBJ2-7; D perhaps matches TRBD2 (6 bases). CDR1 is MNHEY and CDR2 is SVGAGI in the germline V gene. CDR3 length: 16 residues. V dropped 2 bases and J dropped 7 bases, with 21 bases sitting between them.

The J gene is TRBJ1-1, the V gene TRBV11-2, with a possible D match to TRBD1 (6 bases). The germline CDR1 and CDR2 sequences are SGHAT and FQNNGV. The V end lost 4 bases, the J end lost 4 bases, and 13 bases lay between the germline ends. CDR3 size: 14 residues. CDR3 nucleotide sequence: TGTGCCAGCAGCTGGACAGCCGCTGGCACTGAAGCTTTCTTT. Protein sequence: CASSWTAAGTEAFF.

V is TRBV6-5 and J is TRBJ1-2, with unresolved D. The germline CDR1 and CDR2 sequences are MNHEY and SVGAGI. CDR3 size: 14 residues. Trimming removed 5 bases at V and 7 bases at J, with 17 bases between. The CDR3, as DNA: TGTGCCAGCAGTCTGACACGTTCAGGTAGTGGCTACACCTTC. Amino acids: CASSLTRSGSGYTF.

V and J are TRBV7-2 and TRBJ2-5, with a weak D call TRBD2 (5 bases). CDR1 is SGHTA and CDR2 is FQGNSA in the germline V gene. Deletions cut 3 bases from V and 3 bases from J, with 5 bases between. The CDR3 runs to 12 residues. CDR3 sequence: CASSLREETQYF. CDR3 coding DNA: TGTGCCAGCAGCTTGCGGGAAGAGACCCAGTACTTC.

This clone came up a few times. This rearrangement joins TRBV25-1 to TRBJ2-7, with a possible D match to TRBD1 (5 bases). V shed 3 bases and J shed 6 bases, with 6 bases lying between them. CDR1 is MGHDK and CDR2 is SYGVNS in the germline V gene. CDR3 size: 11 residues. The CDR3 DNA follows: TGTGCCAGCAGTGACAGGGTCGAGCAGTACTTC. Translation: CASSDRVEQYF.

This sequence joins TRBV13 and TRBJ2-2, with D possibly being TRBD1 (6 bases). The CDR3 totals 14 residues. Germline CDR1 reads PRHDT; CDR2 reads FYEKMQ (reference sequence). Trimming took off 7 bases at V and 6 bases at J, with 15 bases between the two ends. The CDR3 DNA reads as TGTGCCAGCAACCGGCCACAGGGTCCCGGGGAGCTGTTTTTT. Its translation: CASNRPQGPGELFF.